This T cell receptor (beta chain) was recorded in a study of blood T cell repertoires in COVID-19. The method was immunoSEQ multiplex PCR; TCRdb's version includes in-frame clones alone and lacks a portion of them. The data hold about 150,000 clones, with around nine tenths observed a single time. The sample holds one count of this clone. Trimming left V 5 bases short and J 11 bases short, with 15 bases between. The CDR3 extends over 12 amino acids. CDR1 is SEHNR, CDR2 FQNEAQ, per germline (reference sequence). The sample consisted of peripheral blood. The TCR comes from a man in his fifties or sixties with COVID-19, enrolled during active disease. The chain uses TRBV7-9 and TRBJ1-1; tentatively, D is TRBD1 (6 bases). In nucleotides, the CDR3 is TGTGCCAGCAGCCTTGACAGGAAGAAGGCTTTCTTT. Translation gives CASSLDRKKAFF.